The clone carrying this T cell receptor (beta chain) was recorded many times. Its antigen is not known. This entry comes from a study of blood T cells in healthy people across ages. Study outcomes and limitations: Roughly linearly, TCR beta diversity per million T cells fell as age increased. Unknown donor CMV status possibly confounded expanded clonotype changes. Naive CD4+ cell counts and diversity both ran higher in long-lived than in aged donors.

V was clipped by 5 bases and J by 2 bases, with 19 bases between them. This CDR3 is built from 16 residues. Germline V gives CDR1 SGHRS, CDR2 YFSETQ. For the second PCR, which ran for roughly 7 to 11 cycles, a sample-barcoded 5' primer and a J-beta primer mix were used. Using its own MiXCR run on the 5' RACE reads, TCRdb lists one record per CDR3 protein. This table has about 670,000 distinct CDR3 sequences, 40% to 45% appearing once. The sequence derives from a man older than 75 in good health. The rearrangement uses TRBV5-1 and TRBJ1-2; D perhaps matches TRBD1 (6 bases). Sequenced sample: blood. CDR3 amino acids: CASSPSDRKRNYGYTF. For the CDR3, the DNA is TGCGCCAGCAGTCCCTCCGACAGGAAAAGGAACTATGGCTACACCTTC.